This TCR beta chain was found in a study of cytomegalovirus exposure and HLA in healthy donors. V lost 4 bases and J lost 7; bases outside the gene matches: 18. CDR3 size: 19 residues. The germline CDR1 and CDR2 sequences are MGHRA and YSYEKL. Clones were sequenced by immunoSEQ multiplex PCR, and TCRdb holds only the in-frame ones, with some missing. The repertoire consists of 150,000 or so clones, with around 83% occurring once and the leading ten covering about 2.2%. V is TRBV4-1 and J is TRBJ1-6, with 8 bases lining up with TRBD1. The source material was PBMCs. The receptor comes from a human donor in good health. The CDR3 bases are TGCGCCAGCAGCCTGCGGACAGGGTTAGGGCCCTTTGGGAATTCACCCCTCCACTTT. Residues: CASSLRTGLGPFGNSPLHF.